This T cell receptor (beta chain) was captured in a study of T cell responses to AZD1222 COVID-19 vaccine (dated by TCRdb to about 2021). About the study as a whole: A total of over 230 trial participants underwent TCR sequencing, of whom around 200 received two doses of AZD1222 and roughly 25 received two doses of the MenACWY control vaccine. Trial participants were enrolled by age into 18-55, 56-69 and 70-plus year subgroups, with 148, 28 and 57 TCR-sequenced participants respectively. Broad study findings and their caveats: After two AZD1222 doses, spike-specific TCR breadth and depth were significantly higher than at day 0 and than in MenACWY recipients. Epitopes outside the regions mutated in the B.1.351 and B.1.1.7 variants were reportedly recognized by nearly half of the unique spike-specific TCRs. The whole spike protein was spanned by vaccine-associated CD4 TCRs, and dominant responses were seen in regions 160-218 and 743-854. In the small 56-69-year group, the increase in depth fell short of significance, most likely because of low power. Participants were mostly white British, with more females than males. The authors suggested clonal diversity may have been underestimated. Because no samples from the day 14 peak response were available, repertoires could be characterized only after the peak T cell response. Only a handful of AZD1222 recipients were SARS-CoV-2 seropositive at baseline, limiting conclusions about previously exposed vaccinees.

Per the publication, the time point label means: baseline before first vaccination. Reading the label with the study, this specimen's treatment or condition is: meningococcal conjugate vaccine given as trial control. Vaccinee samples came from UK trials COV001 and COV002, including a single-blind randomized controlled phase 2/3 trial of AZD1222 (ChAdOx1 nCoV-19) in healthy adults. For TCRbeta chain sequencing, PBMC samples were collected from trial participants at day 0 and at day 28 after the second dose. The germline V gene (reference sequence) yields LNHDA for CDR1 and SQIVND for CDR2. The CDR3 has 16 amino acids, counting the end cysteine and phenylalanine. Solely the CDR3 DNA is kept, with 48 bases framed from the first base. Cut back by 3 bases and 8 bases, the V and J ends lie 19 bases apart. The CDR3 regions of human TCRbeta chains were subjected to immunosequencing. For the original study's pipeline: TCRs in the repertoires were matched against a reference library of SARS-CoV-2-specific TCRs that had been generated with the MIRA antigen-specificity platform. Breadth was defined as the fraction of unique TCRs that were SARS-CoV-2-associated. Depth was defined as the fraction of total T cells that were SARS-CoV-2-associated. Using the MIRA data, each spike-specific TCR was mapped to the spike region that the TCR reacts to and placed in a CD4 or CD8 class. Log10-transformed breadth and depth values were compared by one-way ANOVA with Sidak's multiple comparisons tests. What TCRdb holds here is the immuneACCESS table cut down to in-frame rearrangements. Part of the clones is not present; checked against another copy, under half of the missing clones reflect an unresolved V gene, and the others are unexplained. For V, J and clone size, that table is used; D and trimming come from the DNA. The sample table lists 80,000 or so clones, approximately 90% of them with a count of one. The ten largest clones add up to roughly 4.8% of the sample.

About this clone itself: This clone's antigen is unknown. Base qualities are missing; no much larger clone stands one base away.

The specimen comprised peripheral blood, sampled on day 0 of MenACWY control vaccination. This receptor chain uses TRBV19 and TRBJ1-4, with no D gene named confidently. This sequence originates from an adult in good health. The CDR3 region: CASSIIADSGGEKLFF. The nucleotides are TGTGCCAGTAGTATCATCGCGGACTCGGGTGGAGAAAAACTGTTTTTT.